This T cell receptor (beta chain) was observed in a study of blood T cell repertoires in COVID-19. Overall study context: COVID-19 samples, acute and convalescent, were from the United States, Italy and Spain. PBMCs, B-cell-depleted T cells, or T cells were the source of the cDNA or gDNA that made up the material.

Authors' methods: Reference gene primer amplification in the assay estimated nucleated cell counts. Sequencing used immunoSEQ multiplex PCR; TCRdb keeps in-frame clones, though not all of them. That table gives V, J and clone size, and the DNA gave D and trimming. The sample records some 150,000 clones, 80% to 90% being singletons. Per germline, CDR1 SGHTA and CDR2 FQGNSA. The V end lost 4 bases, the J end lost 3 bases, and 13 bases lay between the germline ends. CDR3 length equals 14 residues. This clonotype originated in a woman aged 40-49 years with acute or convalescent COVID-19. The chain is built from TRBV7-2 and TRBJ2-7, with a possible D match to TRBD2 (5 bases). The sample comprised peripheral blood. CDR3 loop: CASSSGSPLYEQYF. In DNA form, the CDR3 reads TGTGCCAGCAGCTCGGGGTCACCTCTCTACGAGCAGTACTTC.